The 5 T cell receptor beta chains below were found in one sample sequenced in a study of cytomegalovirus exposure and HLA in healthy donors. Profiled with immunoSEQ multiplex PCR; TCRdb holds only in-frame clones, not every one. The table lists around 200,000 clones, around 90% of them singletons, with 2.5% to 3.5% in the top ten. Sequences were obtained from PBMCs. Every receptor here comes from a woman younger than 35 in good health and CMV-seronegative.

The V call is TRBV27, the J call TRBJ2-1, with 8 bases aligning to TRBD1. Germline CDR1 MNHEY, CDR2 SMNVEV (reference sequence). The V and J ends lost 4 bases and 13 bases, in that order; junction bases with no gene match: 6. The CDR3 consists of 12 residues. The CDR3 loop reads CASSSPDREQFF. The CDR3 DNA is TGTGCCAGCAGTTCACCGGACAGGGAACAGTTCTTC.

This clone was counted at least ten times. The chain employs TRBV4-2 and TRBJ1-2; 7 bases are shared with TRBD1. The CDR3 spans 17 residues. The V gene's germline CDR1 is LGHNA and CDR2 YNFKEQ. V gave up 0 bases and J gave up 2 bases; unmatched junction bases: 9. The CDR3 spells CASSQEGGSQGNYGYTF. CDR3 bases: TGTGCCAGCAGCCAAGAAGGAGGTTCACAGGGGAACTATGGCTACACCTTC.

This chain links TRBV9 with TRBJ2-7; 7 bases fit TRBD2. The CDR3 length is 14 residues. CDR1 and CDR2 (germline): SGDLS, YYNGEE. The J segment lost 4 bases and the V segment lost 5 bases, leaving 9 bases of the junction unmatched. The CDR3 coding sequence is TGTGCCAGCAGTCCCGGGACTATACCTTACGAGCAGTACTTC. Its translation: CASSPGTIPYEQYF.

The CDR3: CASSPSRVNTEAFF. The CDR3 DNA is TGTGCCAGCTCCCCGAGCAGGGTGAACACTGAAGCTTTCTTT. The rearrangement joins TRBV18 to TRBJ1-1, with D perhaps TRBD1 (5 bases). This CDR3 contains 14 residues. Germline CDR1 KGHSH, CDR2 LQKENI. Between the trimmed V and J ends, which lost 6 bases and 0 bases, there was a span of 11 bases.

The chain employs TRBV7-9 and TRBJ2-7; possible D gene TRBD1, 6 bases. Germline V CDR1 and CDR2: SEHNR, FQNEAQ (reference sequence). Trimming cost V 5 bases and J 0 bases, with 11 bases left between them. The CDR3 extends over 14 amino acids. The CDR3, as DNA: TGTGCCAGCAGCAACAGGGACCTCTCCTACGAGCAGTACTTC. Protein product: CASSNRDLSYEQYF.